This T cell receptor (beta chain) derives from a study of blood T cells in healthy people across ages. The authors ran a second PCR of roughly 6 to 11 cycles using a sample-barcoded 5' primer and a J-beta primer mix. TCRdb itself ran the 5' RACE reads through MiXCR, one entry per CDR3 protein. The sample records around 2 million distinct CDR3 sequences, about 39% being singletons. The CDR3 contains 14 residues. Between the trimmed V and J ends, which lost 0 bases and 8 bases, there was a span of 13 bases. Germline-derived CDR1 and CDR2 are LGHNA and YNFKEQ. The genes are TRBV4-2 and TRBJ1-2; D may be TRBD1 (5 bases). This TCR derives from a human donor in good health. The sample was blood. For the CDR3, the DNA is TGTGCCAGCAGCCAAGATCCGGGGGTAGTAGGCTACACCTTC. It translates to CASSQDPGVVGYTF.